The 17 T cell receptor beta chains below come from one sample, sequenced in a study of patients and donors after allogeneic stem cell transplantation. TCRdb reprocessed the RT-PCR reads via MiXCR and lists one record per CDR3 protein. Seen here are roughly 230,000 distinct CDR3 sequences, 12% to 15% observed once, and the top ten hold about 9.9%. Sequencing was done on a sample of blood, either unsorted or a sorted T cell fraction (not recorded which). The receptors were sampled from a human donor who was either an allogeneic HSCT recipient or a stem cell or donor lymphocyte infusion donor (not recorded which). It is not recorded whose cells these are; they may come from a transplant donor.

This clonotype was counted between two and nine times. CDR3 DNA sequence: TGTGCCAGCCCCCCCTCCGGTCTAGCGGGAGGAGATACGCAGTATTTT. As protein: CASPPSGLAGGDTQYF. The chain uses TRBV6-2 or TRBV6-3 and TRBJ2-3; 11 bases agree with TRBD2. The CDR3 is 16 amino acids. Germline values: CDR1 MNHEY, CDR2 SVGEGT. Unmatched junction bases numbered 12, after V lost 8 bases and J lost 5 bases.

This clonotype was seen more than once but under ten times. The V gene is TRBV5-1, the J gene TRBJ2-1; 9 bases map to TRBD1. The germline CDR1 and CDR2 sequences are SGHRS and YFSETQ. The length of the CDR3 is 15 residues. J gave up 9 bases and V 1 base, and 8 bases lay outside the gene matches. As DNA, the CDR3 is TGCGCCAGCAGCTTGAATCGACAGGGGGACGGTGAGCAGTTCTTC. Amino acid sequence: CASSLNRQGDGEQFF.

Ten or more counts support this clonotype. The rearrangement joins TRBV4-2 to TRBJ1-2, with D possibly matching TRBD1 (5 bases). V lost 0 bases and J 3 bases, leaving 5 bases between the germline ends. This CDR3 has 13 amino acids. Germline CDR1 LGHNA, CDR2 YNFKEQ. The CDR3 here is CASSQDRDYGYTF. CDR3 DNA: TGTGCCAGCAGCCAAGACAGGGACTATGGCTACACCTTC.

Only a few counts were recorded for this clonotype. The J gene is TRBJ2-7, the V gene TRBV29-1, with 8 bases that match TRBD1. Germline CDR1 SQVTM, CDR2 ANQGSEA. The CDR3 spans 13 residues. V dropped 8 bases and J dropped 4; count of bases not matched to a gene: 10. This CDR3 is CSYGQGDGYEQYF. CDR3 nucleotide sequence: TGCAGCTATGGACAGGGAGATGGGTACGAGCAGTACTTC.

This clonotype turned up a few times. The CDR3 DNA sequence: TGTGCCAGCAGCTTAACAGTCGGCGGGGGGGCCTCAGATACGCAGTATTTT. Protein product: CASSLTVGGGASDTQYF. The chain links TRBV7-3 to TRBJ2-3; 9 positions agree with TRBD2. Germline lookup yields CDR1 SGHTA and CDR2 FQGTGA. V shed 0 bases, J shed 4 bases, and the junction held 8 bases outside the gene matches. The CDR3 extends over 17 amino acids.

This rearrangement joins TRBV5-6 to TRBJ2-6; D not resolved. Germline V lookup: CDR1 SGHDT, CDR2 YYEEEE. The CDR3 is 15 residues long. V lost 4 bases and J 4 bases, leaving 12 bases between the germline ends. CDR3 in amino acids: CASSRAGFGANVLTF. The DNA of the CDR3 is TGTGCCAGCAGCCGCGCCGGGTTCGGGGCCAACGTCCTGACTTTC.

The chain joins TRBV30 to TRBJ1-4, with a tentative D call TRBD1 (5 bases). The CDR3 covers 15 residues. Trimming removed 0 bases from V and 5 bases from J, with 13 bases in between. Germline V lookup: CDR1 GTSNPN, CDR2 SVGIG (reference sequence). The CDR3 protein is CAWSVPGTLNEKLFF. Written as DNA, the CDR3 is TGTGCCTGGAGTGTACCGGGGACCCTCAATGAAAAACTGTTTTTT.

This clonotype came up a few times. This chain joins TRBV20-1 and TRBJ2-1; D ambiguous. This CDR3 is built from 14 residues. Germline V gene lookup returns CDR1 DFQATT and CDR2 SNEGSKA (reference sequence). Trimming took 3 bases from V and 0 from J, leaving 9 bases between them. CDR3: CSARTVSSYNEQFF. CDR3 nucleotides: TGCAGTGCTAGGACGGTCAGCTCCTACAATGAGCAGTTCTTC.

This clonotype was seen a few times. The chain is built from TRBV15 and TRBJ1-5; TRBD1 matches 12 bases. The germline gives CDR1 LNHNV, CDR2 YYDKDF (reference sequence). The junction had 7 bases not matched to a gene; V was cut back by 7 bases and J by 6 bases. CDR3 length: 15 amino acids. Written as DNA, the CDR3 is TGTGCCACCACTCCGGGGGACAGGGGGCCTCAGCCCCAGCATTTT. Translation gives CATTPGDRGPQPQHF.

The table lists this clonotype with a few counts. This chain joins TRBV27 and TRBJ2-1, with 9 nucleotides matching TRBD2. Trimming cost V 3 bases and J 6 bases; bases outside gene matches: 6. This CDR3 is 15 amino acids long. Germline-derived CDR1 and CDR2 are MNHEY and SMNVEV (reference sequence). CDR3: CASSFSSGIVNEQFF. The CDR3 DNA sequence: TGTGCCAGCAGTTTTTCTAGCGGGATAGTCAATGAGCAGTTCTTC.

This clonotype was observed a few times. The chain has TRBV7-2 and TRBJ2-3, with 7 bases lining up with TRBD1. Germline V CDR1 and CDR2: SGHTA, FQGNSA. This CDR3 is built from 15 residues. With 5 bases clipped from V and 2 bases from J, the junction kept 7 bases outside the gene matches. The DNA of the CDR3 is TGTGCCAGCAGCCCCGACAGGGTTGCCACAGATACGCAGTATTTT. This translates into CASSPDRVATDTQYF. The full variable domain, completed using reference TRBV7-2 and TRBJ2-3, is GAGVSQSPSNKVTEKGKDVELRCDPISGHTALYWYRQSLGQGLEFLIYFQGNSAPDKSGLPSDRFSAERTGGSVSTLTIQRTQQEDSAVYLCASSPDRVATDTQYFGPGTRLTVL.

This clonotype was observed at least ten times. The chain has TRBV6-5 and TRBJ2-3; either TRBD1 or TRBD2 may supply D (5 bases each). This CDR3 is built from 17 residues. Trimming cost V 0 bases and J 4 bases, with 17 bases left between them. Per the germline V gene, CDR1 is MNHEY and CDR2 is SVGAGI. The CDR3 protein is CASSYSRGVGAADTQYF. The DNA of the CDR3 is TGTGCCAGCAGTTACTCGAGGGGAGTAGGTGCCGCAGATACGCAGTATTTT.

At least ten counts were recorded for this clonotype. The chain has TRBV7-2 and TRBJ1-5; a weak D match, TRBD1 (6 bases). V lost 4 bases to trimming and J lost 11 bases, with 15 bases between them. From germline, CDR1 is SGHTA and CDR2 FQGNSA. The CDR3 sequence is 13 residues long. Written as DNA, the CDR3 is TGTGCCAGCAGCTCGACTACAGGGTTGTCCCAGCATTTT. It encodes CASSSTTGLSQHF.

The CDR3 reads CASSLSLGGETQYF. CDR3 DNA: TGTGCCAGCAGCTTATCTCTTGGGGGAGAGACCCAGTACTTC. The gene calls are TRBV7-2 and TRBJ2-5; D assignment may be TRBD1 or TRBD2 (5 bases each). Germline-derived CDR1 and CDR2 are SGHTA and FQGNSA. This CDR3 spans 14 amino acids. The V gene lost 2 bases and the J gene lost 4 bases, with 11 bases spanning the gap.

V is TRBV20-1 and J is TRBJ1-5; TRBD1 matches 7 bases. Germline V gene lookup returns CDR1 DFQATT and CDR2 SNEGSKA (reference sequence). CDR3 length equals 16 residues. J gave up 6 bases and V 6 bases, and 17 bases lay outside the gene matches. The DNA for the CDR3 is TGCAGTGCAGCCGGACAGGACAATCGCGGAGGTCAGCCCCAGCATTTT. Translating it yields CSAAGQDNRGGQPQHF.

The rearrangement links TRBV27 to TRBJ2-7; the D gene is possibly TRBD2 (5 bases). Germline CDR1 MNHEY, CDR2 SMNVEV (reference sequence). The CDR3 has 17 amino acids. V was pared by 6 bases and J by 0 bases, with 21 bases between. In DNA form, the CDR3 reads TGTGCCAGCAGGACCCCCGGACGGGGTCTTAGCTCCTACGAGCAGTACTTC. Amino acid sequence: CASRTPGRGLSSYEQYF.

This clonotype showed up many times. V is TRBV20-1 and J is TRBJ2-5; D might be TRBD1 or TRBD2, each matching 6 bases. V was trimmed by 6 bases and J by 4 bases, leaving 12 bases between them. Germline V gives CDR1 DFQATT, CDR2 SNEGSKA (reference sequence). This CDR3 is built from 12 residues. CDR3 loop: CSAAGDLETQYF. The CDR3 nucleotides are TGCAGTGCGGCAGGGGACTTAGAGACCCAGTACTTC.